The rows below give T cell receptor beta chains drawn from one sample of a study of blood T cell repertoires in COVID-19. The protocol was immunoSEQ multiplex PCR, while the TCRdb copy is restricted to in-frame clones and leaves out a portion. This table holds about 110,000 clones, around 81% found once. Source material: peripheral blood. Source of these receptors: a woman aged 70 to 79 with acute or convalescent COVID-19. Both conserved end residues are part of each CDR3. The order of the fields is CDR3 DNA, CDR3 protein, V gene, J gene, clone size, D gene. The D gene is left open where the match is weak. For some rows the clone size is stated as once, few or many, or as a class when expanded; others skip it.

TGTGCCAGTAACAGACAGACCTCTGGAAACACCATATATTTT	CASNRQTSGNTIYF	TRBV19	TRBJ1-3	NA	NA
TGTGCCAGCAGTCGGACTAGCGGGGGGGCAACAGATACGCAGTATTTT	CASSRTSGGATDTQYF	TRBV5-5	TRBJ2-3	NA	TRBD2
TGTGCCAGCAGCACTTGGACAGGGGAGGAGACCCAGTACTTC	CASSTWTGEETQYF	TRBV14	TRBJ2-5	NA	TRBD1
TGTGCCATCAGTGAGCGGAGGGCCTACGAGCAGTACTTC	CAISERRAYEQYF	TRBV10-3	TRBJ2-7	NA	NA
TGTGCCAGTATGTCTTCAGGTAGCAATCAGCCCCAGCATTTT	CASMSSGSNQPQHF	TRBV19	TRBJ1-5	NA	NA
TGCAGCGTTGAAGCATACAACTACGAGCAGTACTTC	CSVEAYNYEQYF	TRBV29-1	TRBJ2-7	NA	NA
TGTGCCAGCAGTCCTTCGGTCCCATCAACCCAGTACTTC	CASSPSVPSTQYF	TRBV6-5	TRBJ2-5	NA	NA
TGTGCCACCAGTGACCGATCCGGGACAGGGACGGATGAGCAGTTCTTC	CATSDRSGTGTDEQFF	TRBV24-1	TRBJ2-1	NA	TRBD1
TGTGCCAGCAGCCCGCCCGGGACAGGGGGCGATTTTGTGGTTTACAATCAGCCCCAGCATTTT	CASSPPGTGGDFVVYNQPQHF	TRBV7-8	TRBJ1-5	NA	TRBD1
TGTGCCACCAGTGATAGGGGGACAGGGGAAGAGACCCAGTACTTC	CATSDRGTGEETQYF	TRBV24-1	TRBJ2-5	NA	TRBD1
TGCGCCAGCAGCTCCGGCGACACTTCTTATAATTCACCCCTCCACTTT	CASSSGDTSYNSPLHF	TRBV5-1	TRBJ1-6	NA	NA
TGCGCCAGCAGTCAGGGAATGGGGGCCCGGTTAGCTAACTATGGCTACACCTTC	CASSQGMGARLANYGYTF	TRBV5-1	TRBJ1-2	NA	NA
TGTGCCAGTAGTGTCAATTTGGGGGCGCCTTATAATTCACCCCTCCACTTT	CASSVNLGAPYNSPLHF	TRBV19	TRBJ1-6	NA	NA
TGTGCCAGCTCCCGACAGGGAACTGAAGCTTTCTTT	CASSRQGTEAFF	TRBV18	TRBJ1-1	NA	TRBD1
TGTGCCAGCAGTGAAGTCCCCGGGAACACCGGGGAGCTGTTTTTT	CASSEVPGNTGELFF	TRBV2	TRBJ2-2	NA	NA
TGTGCCAGCAGTCCCACAGGGGGCGGACGGGAGACCCAGTACTTC	CASSPTGGGRETQYF	TRBV6-5	TRBJ2-5	NA	TRBD1
TGTGCCAGCAGCTTCGGGGGGAAAATGAACACTGAAGCTTTCTTT	CASSFGGKMNTEAFF	TRBV5-4	TRBJ1-1	NA	NA
TGCGCCAGCAGCTCCCTAGCTAGCTCCTACGAGCAGTACTTC	CASSSLASSYEQYF	TRBV5-1	TRBJ2-7	once	NA
TGTGCCAGCAGCCTCTACCGGGACAGGAGGAACACTGAAGCTTTCTTT	CASSLYRDRRNTEAFF	TRBV7-2	TRBJ1-1	few	TRBD1
TGTGCCACCAGTGATCCTGCAGGAGGGGACAGGGGGACCGGGGAGCTGTTTTTT	CATSDPAGGDRGTGELFF	TRBV24-1	TRBJ2-2	NA	TRBD1
TGTGCCAGCAGCCTCGGGGGGACAGATACGCAGTATTTT	CASSLGGTDTQYF	TRBV5-4	TRBJ2-3	NA	TRBD2
TGTGCCAGCAGTTACGTGGGCAGCTATGGCTACACCTTC	CASSYVGSYGYTF	TRBV6-2/TRBV6-3	TRBJ1-2	NA	NA
TGTGCCACTGGACAGGACCAAAACATTCAGTACTTC	CATGQDQNIQYF	TRBV19	TRBJ2-4	few	TRBD1
TGTGCCAGCAGTTACTCGATTATAGGGAACAGGGAAGCCAAAAACATTCAGTACTTC	CASSYSIIGNREAKNIQYF	TRBV6-2/TRBV6-3	TRBJ2-4	NA	NA
TGTGCCAGCAGCTCCGGGGGGGGGACTATAAGGGCTAATGAAAAACTGTTTTTT	CASSSGGGTIRANEKLFF	TRBV7-8	TRBJ1-4	NA	NA
TGTGCCAGCAGTTCGGGGGGTGGAAACACCATATATTTT	CASSSGGGNTIYF	TRBV28	TRBJ1-3	NA	NA
TGTGCCAGCAGTTTATCGGCCAGCGGGAGTAGCTACGAGCAGTACTTC	CASSLSASGSSYEQYF	TRBV27	TRBJ2-7	NA	TRBD2